The 16 T cell receptor beta chains in this list originate from one sample, sequenced in a study of cytomegalovirus exposure and HLA in healthy donors. With 60 Vbeta and 13 Jbeta primers, the PCR was carried out. Clones were sequenced by immunoSEQ multiplex PCR, and TCRdb holds only the in-frame ones, with some missing. This table has 210,000 or so clones, around four fifths appearing once. The sequencing input was PBMCs. The receptors come from a boy aged 2 to 9 in good health and CMV-seronegative.

This rearrangement joins TRBV23-1 to TRBJ2-7; perhaps TRBD1 as D (6 bases). TRBV23-1 is filed as an ORF, its function uncertain. The CDR3 has 13 residues. Trimming stripped 1 base from V and 6 bases from J, with 10 bases between. This CDR3 is CASSQLVRGEQYF. CDR3 nucleotides: TGCGCCAGCAGTCAATTAGTCAGGGGCGAGCAGTACTTC.

The chain carries TRBV6-1 and TRBJ1-2; D not certain. V gave up 7 bases and J gave up 8 bases, with 17 bases separating them. CDR3 length: 13 residues. From germline, CDR1 is MNHNS and CDR2 SASEGT. The CDR3 DNA reads TGTGCCAGCAAAAGCCTGGCAGGCTCCGGCTACACCTTC. Its protein is CASKSLAGSGYTF.

The chain has TRBV6-1 and TRBJ1-6, with D hard to call. This CDR3 has 12 amino acids. V dropped 5 bases and J dropped 13 bases, with 12 bases sitting between them. Germline loops: CDR1 MNHNS, CDR2 SASEGT. The DNA of the CDR3 is TGTGCCAGCAGTTTGAAGGAGCGCCCCCTCCACTTT. It codes for CASSLKERPLHF.

CDR3 DNA sequence: TGTGCCAGCAGCCTTGGGACTAGTAAGGCCGAGCAGTACTTC. It translates to CASSLGTSKAEQYF. The rearrangement uses TRBV9 and TRBJ2-7, with 8 bases that match TRBD2. Per germline, CDR1 SGDLS and CDR2 YYNGEE. There are 14 residues in the CDR3. Trimming cost V 4 bases and J 6 bases; bases outside gene matches: 9. Together with reference TRBV9 and TRBJ2-7, the CDR3 gives the full variable domain: DSGVTQTPKHLITATGQRVTLRCSPRSGDLSVYWYQQSLDQGLQFLIQYYNGEERAKGNILERFSAQQFPDLHSELNLSSLELGDSALYFCASSLGTSKAEQYFGPGTRLTVT.

This rearrangement joins TRBV5-1 to TRBJ2-5, with 14 bases lining up with TRBD2. The germline V gene encodes CDR1 SGHRS and CDR2 YFSETQ. After removal of 3 bases from V and 2 bases from J, the junction contained 6 bases not matched to a gene. The CDR3 loop spans 17 amino acids. CDR3: CASSSGTSGGPQETQYF. Here the CDR3 DNA reads TGCGCCAGCAGCTCCGGGACTAGCGGGGGACCACAAGAGACCCAGTACTTC.

The J gene is TRBJ2-2, the V gene TRBV6-5; 7 bases match TRBD1. From germline, CDR1 is MNHEY and CDR2 SVGAGI. The CDR3 runs to 16 residues. V was clipped by 1 base and J by 3 bases; unmatched bases: 5. CDR3 protein: CASSYFGTAYTGELFF. The CDR3 DNA follows: TGTGCCAGCAGTTACTTCGGGACAGCTTACACCGGGGAGCTGTTTTTT.

The V and J genes are TRBV11-2 and TRBJ2-7; perhaps TRBD2 as D (6 bases). Trimming cost V 4 bases and J 8 bases, with 15 bases left between them. The V gene's germline CDR1 is SGHAT and CDR2 FQNNGV. The CDR3 is 13 residues long. DNA for the CDR3: TGTGCCAGCAGCTCGACGGAGGGGACGCAGCAGTACTTC. Protein product: CASSSTEGTQQYF.

Comment on this clone: Other DNA sequences from this sample encode an identical CDR3 as well. The chain carries TRBV27 and TRBJ2-2, with D hard to call. Germline CDR1 reads MNHEY; CDR2 reads SMNVEV (reference sequence). The CDR3 totals 13 residues. The germline V and J ends were trimmed by 2 bases and 3 bases, with 4 bases remaining between them. The CDR3, as DNA: TGTGCCAGCAGTTTACCATACACCGGGGAGCTGTTTTTT. Translation: CASSLPYTGELFF.

This rearrangement joins TRBV9 to TRBJ1-1; 9 bases map to TRBD1. CDR3 size: 15 residues. V dropped 4 bases and J dropped 1; count of bases not matched to a gene: 5. The germline gives CDR1 SGDLS, CDR2 YYNGEE. CDR3 protein: CASSPWTGENTEAFF. The DNA of the CDR3 is TGTGCCAGCAGCCCATGGACAGGGGAGAACACTGAAGCTTTCTTT.

The sample holds one count of this clone. The V and J genes are TRBV10-1 and TRBJ2-1, with TRBD2 identical over 10 bases. CDR3 length equals 17 residues. CDR1 and CDR2 (germline): WNHNN, SYGVQD (reference sequence). V lost 3 bases and J lost 6; bases outside the gene matches: 11. The CDR3 DNA reads as TGCGCCAGCAGTGACCCCGGACTAGCGGATTCTCGCAATGAGCAGTTCTTC. Its protein is CASSDPGLADSRNEQFF.

This rearrangement joins TRBV30 to TRBJ2-1; 15 bases map to TRBD2. This CDR3 region has 19 residues. The germline gives CDR1 GTSNPN, CDR2 SVGIG (reference sequence). Trimming at V came to 2 bases and at J to 6 bases, leaving 14 bases not matched to a gene. CDR3 residues: CAWSPHRTSGRGFRNEQFF. CDR3 DNA sequence: TGTGCCTGGAGTCCGCATAGGACTAGCGGGAGGGGATTTCGCAATGAGCAGTTCTTC.

The V and J genes are TRBV27 and TRBJ2-2; 9 bases are shared with TRBD2. Germline V gene sequence: CDR1 MNHEY, CDR2 SMNVEV (reference sequence). Trimming took 5 bases from V and 2 from J; bases not matched to a gene: 3. The CDR3 has 15 residues. The CDR3 loop reads CASSRAGGNTGELFF. The CDR3 DNA is TGTGCCAGCAGTCGAGCGGGGGGTAACACCGGGGAGCTGTTTTTT.

The V call is TRBV15, the J call TRBJ2-5; 8 nucleotides agree with TRBD2. CDR1 and CDR2 from the germline V gene are LNHNV and YYDKDF (reference sequence). There are 17 residues in the CDR3. V dropped 0 bases and J dropped 5; count of bases not matched to a gene: 11. CDR3 region: CATSREVAGGGGETQYF. The CDR3 bases are TGTGCCACCAGCAGAGAAGTGGCGGGAGGCGGGGGGGAGACCCAGTACTTC.

This chain links TRBV30 with TRBJ1-1; D unresolved. This CDR3 comprises 15 residues. CDR1 GTSNPN and CDR2 SVGIG come from the germline V gene (reference sequence). V was pared by 4 bases and J by 0 bases, with 15 bases between. The chain's CDR3 is CAWMLARQLNTEAFF. Here the CDR3 DNA reads TGTGCCTGGATGCTAGCAAGGCAGCTGAACACTGAAGCTTTCTTT.

The chain uses TRBV19 and TRBJ1-5; D remains unclear. CDR1 and CDR2 (germline): LNHDA, SQIVND (reference sequence). V dropped 7 bases and J dropped 6 bases, with 22 bases sitting between them. CDR3 length: 16 amino acids. CDR3 DNA sequence: TGTGCCAGTACTCCCCTTCCAACCCGGGTAGGTCAGCCCCAGCATTTT. Its protein is CASTPLPTRVGQPQHF. The complete variable domain, with remaining parts taken from reference TRBV19 and TRBJ1-5, reads DGGITQSPKYLFRKEGQNVTLSCEQNLNHDAMYWYRQDPGQGLRLIYYSQIVNDFQKGDIAEGYSVSREKKESFPLTVTSAQKNPTAFYLCASTPLPTRVGQPQHFGDGTRLSIL.

The chain recombines TRBV13 with TRBJ1-6; D possibly corresponds to TRBD1 (5 bases). V lost 6 bases, J lost 0 bases, and 15 bases lay in between. The CDR3 has 17 amino acids. Germline V CDR1 and CDR2: PRHDT, FYEKMQ (reference sequence). The CDR3 protein is CASRMTARSSYNSPLHF. The CDR3 DNA is TGTGCCAGCAGGATGACAGCAAGAAGCTCCTATAATTCACCCCTCCACTTT.